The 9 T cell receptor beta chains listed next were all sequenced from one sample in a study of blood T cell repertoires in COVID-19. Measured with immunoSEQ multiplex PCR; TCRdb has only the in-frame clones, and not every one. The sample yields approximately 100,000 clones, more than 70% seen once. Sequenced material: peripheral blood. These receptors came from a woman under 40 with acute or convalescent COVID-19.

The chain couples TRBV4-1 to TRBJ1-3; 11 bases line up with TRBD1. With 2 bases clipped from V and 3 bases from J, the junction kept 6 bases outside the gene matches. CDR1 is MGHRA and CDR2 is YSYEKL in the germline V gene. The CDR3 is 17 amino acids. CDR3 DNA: TGCGCCAGCAGCCAACGCCGTGGGACAGGGGGTGGAAACACCATATATTTT. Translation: CASSQRRGTGGGNTIYF.

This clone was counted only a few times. The CDR3 protein is CASSTHGTGGVGNQPQHF. CDR3 nucleotide sequence: TGTGCCAGCAGTACACACGGGACAGGGGGCGTTGGCAATCAGCCCCAGCATTTT. This rearrangement joins TRBV28 to TRBJ1-5; TRBD1 matches 12 bases. The CDR3 length is 18 residues. CDR1 is MDHEN, CDR2 SYDVKM, per germline. V dropped 5 bases and J dropped 2; count of bases not matched to a gene: 10.

Here the CDR3 DNA reads TGTGCCAGCAGCTCTTCGACAGGGAGTAATCAGCCCCAGCATTTT. Its translation is CASSSSTGSNQPQHF. The genes are TRBV7-2 and TRBJ1-5; TRBD1 agrees at 7 bases. CDR1 and CDR2 (germline): SGHTA, FQGNSA. The CDR3 sequence is 15 residues long. J lost 4 bases, V lost 4 bases, and 7 bases had no gene match.

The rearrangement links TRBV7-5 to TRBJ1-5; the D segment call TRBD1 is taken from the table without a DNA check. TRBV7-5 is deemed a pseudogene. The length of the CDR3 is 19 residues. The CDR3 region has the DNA TGTGTCAGAAGCTCCAACGCCGAGGGACAAAAGTTTAGCAATCAGCCCCAGCATTTT. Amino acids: CVRSSNAEGQKFSNQPQHF.

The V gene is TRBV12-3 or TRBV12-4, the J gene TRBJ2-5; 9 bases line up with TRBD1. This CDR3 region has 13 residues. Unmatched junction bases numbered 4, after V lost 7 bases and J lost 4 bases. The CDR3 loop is CASTLTGGETQYF. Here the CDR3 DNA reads TGTGCCAGCACCTTGACAGGGGGAGAGACCCAGTACTTC.

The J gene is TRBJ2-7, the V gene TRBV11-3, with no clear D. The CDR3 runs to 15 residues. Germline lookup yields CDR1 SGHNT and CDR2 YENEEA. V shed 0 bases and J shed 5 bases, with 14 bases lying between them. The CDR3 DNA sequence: TGTGCCAGCAGCTTAGACCGCGTCCCCATGGACGAGCAGTACTTC. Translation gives CASSLDRVPMDEQYF.

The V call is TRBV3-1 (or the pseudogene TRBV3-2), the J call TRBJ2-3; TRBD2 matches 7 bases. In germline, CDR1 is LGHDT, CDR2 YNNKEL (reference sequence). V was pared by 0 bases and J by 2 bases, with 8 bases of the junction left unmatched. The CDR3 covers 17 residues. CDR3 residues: CASSQDWASGSTDTQYF. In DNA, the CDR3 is TGTGCCAGCAGCCAAGATTGGGCTAGCGGATCCACAGATACGCAGTATTTT.

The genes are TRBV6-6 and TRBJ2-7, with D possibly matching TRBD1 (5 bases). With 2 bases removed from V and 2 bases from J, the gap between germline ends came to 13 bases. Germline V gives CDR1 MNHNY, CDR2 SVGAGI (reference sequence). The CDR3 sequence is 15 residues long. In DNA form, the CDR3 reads TGTGCCAGCAGTTACGGAGCAGGGAATGCCTACGAGCAGTACTTC. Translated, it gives CASSYGAGNAYEQYF.

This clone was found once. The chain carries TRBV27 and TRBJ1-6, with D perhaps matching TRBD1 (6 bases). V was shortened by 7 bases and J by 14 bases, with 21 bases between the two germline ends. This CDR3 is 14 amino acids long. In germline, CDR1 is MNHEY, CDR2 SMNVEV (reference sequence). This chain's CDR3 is CASTVQAGASTLHF. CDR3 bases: TGTGCCAGCACGGTGCAAGCAGGGGCCTCAACCCTCCACTTT.